The rows below give T cell receptor beta chains drawn from one sample of a study. TCRdb redid the calling of the RT-PCR reads with MiXCR, one entry per CDR3 protein. The data contain about 700,000 distinct CDR3 sequences, 11% to 15% of them seen just once; the ten biggest clones take up 3% to 4.5%. Sequencing was carried out using memory CD4+ T cells from blood. These receptors were collected from a female donor in good health, serving as a healthy control. Each CDR3 is given without its conserved first and last residue. The order of the fields is V gene, J gene, clone size, CDR3 protein. Size is stated for part of the rows, as once, few or many counts, or as a class when the clone is expanded.

>TRBV5-5|TRBJ1-1|NA
ASSWTRLNTEAF
>TRBV29-1|TRBJ1-2|many
SVVGMGYGYT
>TRBV20-1|TRBJ2-3|NA
SAWSSRGRAGTDTQY
>TRBV7-6|TRBJ2-4|few
ASSFRPGANENIQY
>TRBV6-1|TRBJ1-4|NA
ASSVGFQLTNEKLF
>TRBV15|TRBJ1-4|NA
ATSRRTGWKEKLF
>TRBV11-2|TRBJ1-1|many
ASSSGPNTEAF
>TRBV9|TRBJ2-5|NA
ASSVSTSFGETQY
>TRBV5-1|TRBJ2-5|few
ASSRGTGLQETQY
>TRBV5-5|TRBJ2-3|many
ASSSGPWTDTDTQY
>TRBV10-1|TRBJ2-7|many
ASSEGVGPREQY
>TRBV12-3/TRBV12-4|TRBJ1-1|few
ASSFSPAPTVNTEAF
>TRBV24-1|TRBJ2-2|NA
ATSEVSGELF
>TRBV20-1|TRBJ2-5|many
SAHPTQGGRETQY
>TRBV12-3/TRBV12-4|TRBJ2-2|NA
ATRQRATGELF
>TRBV6-6|TRBJ1-1|many
ASRDTEAF
>TRBV3-1|TRBJ2-2|few
ASSQDMRVTTGELF
>TRBV27|TRBJ2-5|many
ASSRGRETQY
>TRBV7-9|TRBJ1-5|NA
ASSPSTYQPQH
>TRBV4-3|TRBJ2-3|many
ASSQGGLAQY
>TRBV11-1|TRBJ2-3|NA
ASSPGPITDTQY
>TRBV28|TRBJ2-1|few
ASSLRIAGAHEQF
>TRBV10-2|TRBJ2-1|NA
ASRRGGAYNEQF
>TRBV12-3/TRBV12-4|TRBJ1-2|many
ASRDGTSWSGYT
>TRBV5-6|TRBJ1-1|NA
ASSPLGLTNTEAF
>TRBV20-1|TRBJ2-1|many
SALWREGRLAGNEQF
>TRBV4-1|TRBJ1-3|few
ASSQDGWGSGNTIY
>TRBV6-5|TRBJ2-7|NA
ANHSSGRSYEQY
>TRBV20-1|TRBJ2-7|many
SGLTEGREQY
>TRBV5-1|TRBJ2-2|many
ASSPDPPSGGPVGELF
>TRBV27|TRBJ2-2|few
ASSLRGGRSPGELF
>TRBV20-1|TRBJ1-4|few
SARDSTNEKLF
>TRBV20-1|TRBJ1-2|many
SASNFGYT
>TRBV28|TRBJ2-7|few
ASSSREYEQY
>TRBV6-4|TRBJ2-1|NA
ASSEQGASYNEQF
>TRBV6-2/TRBV6-3|TRBJ1-5|NA
ASSYYSRGLSNQPQH
>TRBV11-1|TRBJ1-6|NA
ASSLFQGPVYDSPLH
>TRBV5-4|TRBJ2-5|NA
ASSRSLAGVGLETQY
>TRBV20-1|TRBJ2-1|NA
SALTLSGGAEGEQF
>TRBV7-2|TRBJ1-5|NA
ASTSDRGTGQPQH
>TRBV3-1|TRBJ2-1|many
ASSHSGSSYNEQF
>TRBV7-2|TRBJ2-7|NA
ASSLSRGRYEQY
>TRBV11-2|TRBJ2-1|NA
ASSSSWAEQF
>TRBV7-2|TRBJ2-1|few
ASSPHAGAYNEQF
>TRBV7-2|TRBJ1-2|NA
ASSLAVGQNYGYT
>TRBV29-1|TRBJ1-2|many
SVLGADFNYGYT
>TRBV7-8|TRBJ1-1|few
ASSLKRVNTEAF
>TRBV5-1|TRBJ2-7|many
ASSLTRTSYEQY
>TRBV29-1|TRBJ1-2|many
SVEDGSRVGGYT
>TRBV24-1|TRBJ2-2|few
ATSDQTSGATGELF
>TRBV12-3/TRBV12-4|TRBJ1-1|many
ASSPSGGRNTEAF